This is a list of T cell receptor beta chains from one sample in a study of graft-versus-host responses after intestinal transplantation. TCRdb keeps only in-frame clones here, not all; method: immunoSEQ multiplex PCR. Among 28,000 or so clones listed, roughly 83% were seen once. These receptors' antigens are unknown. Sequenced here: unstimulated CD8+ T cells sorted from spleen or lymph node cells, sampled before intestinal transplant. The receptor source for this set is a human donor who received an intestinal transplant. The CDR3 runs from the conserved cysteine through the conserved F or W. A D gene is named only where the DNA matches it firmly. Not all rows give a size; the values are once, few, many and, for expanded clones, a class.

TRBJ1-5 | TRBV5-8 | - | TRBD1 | CASSTTGQGSQPQHF | TGTGCCAGCAGCACCACCGGACAGGGGAGTCAGCCCCAGCATTTT
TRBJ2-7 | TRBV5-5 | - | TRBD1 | CASSFHRGPTYEQYF | TGTGCCAGCAGCTTCCACAGGGGCCCTACCTACGAGCAGTACTTC
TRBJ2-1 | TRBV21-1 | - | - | CASSKTQRGYNNEQFF | TGTGCCAGCAGCAAAACCCAGCGGGGGTATAACAATGAGCAGTTCTTC
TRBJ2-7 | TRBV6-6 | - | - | CASSYSPHYEQYF | TGTGCCAGCAGTTACTCGCCACACTACGAGCAGTACTTC
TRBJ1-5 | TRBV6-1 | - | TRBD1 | CASSEGLTGRRQPQHF | TGTGCCAGCAGTGAAGGGCTGACAGGGAGAAGGCAGCCCCAGCATTTT
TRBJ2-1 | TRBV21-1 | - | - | CASSKRGGKTYNEQFF | TGTGCCAGCAGCAAAAGGGGGGGGAAAACCTACAATGAGCAGTTCTTC
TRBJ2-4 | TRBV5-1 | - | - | CASRTGNENIQYF | TGCGCCAGCAGAACGGGGAACGAAAACATTCAGTACTTC
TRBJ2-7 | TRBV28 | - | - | CASSLAGAGYEQYF | TGTGCCAGCAGTTTAGCGGGGGCAGGCTACGAGCAGTACTTC
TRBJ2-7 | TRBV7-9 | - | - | CASSLAGGTYEQYF | TGTGCCAGCAGCTTAGCAGGGGGAACCTACGAGCAGTACTTC
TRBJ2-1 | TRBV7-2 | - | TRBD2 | CASSDRLAGLNNEQFF | TGTGCCAGCAGCGACCGATTAGCGGGCCTTAACAATGAGCAGTTCTTC
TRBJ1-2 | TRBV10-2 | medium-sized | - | CASSESPSRGSYGYTF | TGCGCCAGCAGTGAGTCCCCCAGCAGGGGCTCCTATGGCTACACCTTC
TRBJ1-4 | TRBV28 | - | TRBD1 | CASTRTGTLRRLFF | TGTGCCAGCACCCGGACAGGGACACTCCGAAGACTGTTTTTT
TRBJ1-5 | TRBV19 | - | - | CASAAGQPQHF | TGTGCCAGTGCAGCGGGTCAGCCCCAGCATTTT
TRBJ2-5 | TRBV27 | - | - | CASRTNRLQETQYF | TGTGCCAGCAGGACTAATCGTCTTCAAGAGACCCAGTACTTC
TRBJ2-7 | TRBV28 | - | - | CASSLEYGGGHYEQYF | TGTGCCAGCAGTTTAGAATATGGGGGAGGACATTACGAGCAGTACTTC
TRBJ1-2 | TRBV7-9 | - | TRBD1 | CASSSTKLTETGWDYGYTF | TGTGCCAGCAGCTCCACAAAGTTAACCGAGACAGGGTGGGACTATGGCTACACCTTC
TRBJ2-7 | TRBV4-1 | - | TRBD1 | CASSRTGDGYEQYF | TGCGCCAGCAGCCGGACAGGGGACGGCTACGAGCAGTACTTC
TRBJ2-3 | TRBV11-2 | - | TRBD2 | CASSLGASGTADTQYF | TGTGCCAGCAGCTTAGGGGCTAGCGGAACGGCAGATACGCAGTATTTT
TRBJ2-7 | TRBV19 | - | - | CASSTRQRYEQYF | TGTGCCAGTAGTACCCGACAGCGCTACGAGCAGTACTTC
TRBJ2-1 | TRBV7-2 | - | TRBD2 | CASSWGGSYNEQFF | TGTGCCAGCAGCTGGGGGGGCTCCTACAATGAGCAGTTCTTC
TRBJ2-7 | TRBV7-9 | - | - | CASSTSSRYEQYF | TGTGCCAGCAGCACGTCAAGCCGCTACGAGCAGTACTTC
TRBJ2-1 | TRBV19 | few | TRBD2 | CASSIGHQGLGLDNEQFF | TGTGCCAGTAGTATAGGTCACCAAGGTCTGGGACTAGACAATGAGCAGTTCTTC
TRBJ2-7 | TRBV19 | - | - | CASSIAGASYEQYF | TGTGCCAGTAGTATAGCGGGAGCCTCCTACGAGCAGTACTTC
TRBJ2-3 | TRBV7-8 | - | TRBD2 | CASRQTSGGYTTDTQYF | TGTGCCAGCAGACAGACTAGCGGGGGATATACCACAGATACGCAGTATTTT
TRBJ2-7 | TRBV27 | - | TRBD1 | CASSFTGGAQYEQYF | TGTGCCAGCAGTTTCACAGGGGGCGCGCAGTACGAGCAGTACTTC
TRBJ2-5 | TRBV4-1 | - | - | CASSQVGLQETQYF | TGCGCCAGCAGCCAAGTTGGCCTCCAAGAGACCCAGTACTTC
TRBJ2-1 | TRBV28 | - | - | CASRKDGTPYNEQFF | TGTGCCAGCAGGAAGGACGGGACACCCTACAATGAGCAGTTCTTC
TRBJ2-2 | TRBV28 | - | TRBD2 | CASSSPAGGPIGELFF | TGTGCCAGCAGTTCCCCAGCGGGGGGGCCAATCGGGGAGCTGTTTTTT
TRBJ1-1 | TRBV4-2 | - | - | CASSLGTPNTEAFF | TGTGCCAGCAGCCTTGGGACACCGAACACTGAAGCTTTCTTT
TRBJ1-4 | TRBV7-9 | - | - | CASSPGIRNGEKLFF | TGTGCCAGCAGCCCCGGGATCCGGAATGGTGAAAAACTGTTTTTT
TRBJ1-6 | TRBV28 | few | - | CASSLPHLPYNSPLHF | TGTGCCAGCAGCTTACCACATTTGCCCTATAATTCACCCCTCCACTTT
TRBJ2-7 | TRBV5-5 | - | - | CASSLVQQQFKAYEQYF | TGTGCCAGCAGCTTGGTACAGCAACAATTCAAGGCCTACGAGCAGTACTTC
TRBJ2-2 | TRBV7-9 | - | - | CASSSPQTNTGELFF | TGTGCCAGCAGCTCCCCCCAGACGAACACCGGGGAGCTGTTTTTT
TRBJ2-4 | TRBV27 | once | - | CASSLDRLDMDIQYF | TGTGCCAGCAGCCTGGACAGATTGGATATGGACATTCAGTACTTC
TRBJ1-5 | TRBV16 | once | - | CASSHLDRDSNQPQHF | TGTGCCAGCAGCCACCTCGACAGAGATAGCAATCAGCCCCAGCATTTT